This record covers a single TCR beta chain. Its antigen is unidentified. PCR primers comprised 60 Vbeta and 13 Jbeta primers. The table came from immunoSEQ multiplex PCR; TCRdb's copy has only in-frame clones and leaves some out. This table has tens of thousands of clones, roughly four fifths appearing once. V shed 5 bases and J shed 5 bases, with 10 bases lying between them. This CDR3 is built from 13 residues. The V gene's germline CDR1 is LNHDA and CDR2 SQIVND (reference sequence). The donors comprised healthy bone marrow donors. The record originates from a study of cytomegalovirus exposure and HLA in healthy donors. Study-wide background: Of around 410 genotyped donors, around 86% grouped in the Caucasian-associated ancestry cluster.

Points from the study as a whole: Several top significant clusters appeared, in a later analysis, to be linked to common viral pathogens. What TCR beta sequences reportedly achieved was accurate prediction of HLA-A and HLA-B alleles in most subjects.

The chain recombines TRBV19 with TRBJ2-1; no reliable D call. The TCR was taken from a male donor in good health and CMV-seropositive. Sequences were obtained from PBMCs. The CDR3 DNA is TGTGCCAGTAGTGCGACACTGAACAATGAGCAGTTCTTC. Encoded protein: CASSATLNNEQFF.